The rows below give T cell receptor beta chains drawn from one sample of a study of STAT5B mutations in CD4+ large granular lymphocyte leukemia. Here immunoSEQ multiplex PCR was the method, and the copy in TCRdb shows in-frame clones only, minus some. The sample yields 20,000 to 25,000 clones, about 80% seen once. Sequencing was done on a sample of CD4+ T cells from blood buffy coats. These receptors were obtained from a human donor in good health. Both conserved end residues are part of each CDR3. D genes are given only for firm matches. The listing skips clone size in some rows; elsewhere it reads once, few, many or a size class.

d_call j_call v_call clone_size cdr3_nt cdr3_aa
NA TRBJ1-1 TRBV7-7 few TGTGCTAGCAGCCCCTCTCTCAACGGCGGTGAAGCTTTCTTT CASSPSLNGGEAFF
NA TRBJ1-3 TRBV19 few TGTGCCAGTACCGTTACCGGGACACCCTCTGGAAACACCATATATTTT CASTVTGTPSGNTIYF
NA TRBJ2-7 TRBV10-1 NA TGCGCCAGCAGTGAGTCGACGAGCATGGTTAGCGGCCTAAACTCCTACGAGCAGTACTTC CASSESTSMVSGLNSYEQYF
NA TRBJ1-1 TRBV6-1 NA TGTGCCAGCAGTGACCCGGGAGCGATGGGGCCGGCCGCTTTCTTT CASSDPGAMGPAAFF
NA TRBJ2-1 TRBV2 NA TGTGCCAGCAGTGAATCGGCCCTAGGGCTCGGCAATGAGCAGTTCTTC CASSESALGLGNEQFF
NA TRBJ1-2 TRBV27 few TGTGCCAGCAGTAGCTCAGGGGTAAGGTCCTATGGCTACACCTTC CASSSSGVRSYGYTF
NA TRBJ2-3 TRBV4-2 NA TGTGCCAGCAGCCGAGACAGCACAGATACGCAGTATTTT CASSRDSTDTQYF
NA TRBJ2-2 TRBV7-2 medium-sized TGTGCCAGCAGCCCTCAACCGAGTTTAACGAACACCGGGGAGCTGTTTTTT CASSPQPSLTNTGELFF
NA TRBJ2-4 TRBV6-6 once TGTGCCAGCCAGTCAGGGTTGGATTTAGCCAAAAACATTCAGTACTTC CASQSGLDLAKNIQYF
NA TRBJ1-1 TRBV19 NA TGTGCCAGCCGCTCCCGACAGGCCCGGATGAACACTGAAGCTTTCTTT CASRSRQARMNTEAFF
TRBD2 TRBJ2-1 TRBV5-1 NA TGCGCCAGCAGCTTGGCCGGGGGACTAGCGGGAGTTGATGAGCAGTTCTTC CASSLAGGLAGVDEQFF
TRBD1 TRBJ2-1 TRBV11-2 NA TGTGCCAGCAGCTCCACGACAGGGGGGGCTAATGAGCAGTTCTTC CASSSTTGGANEQFF
TRBD2 TRBJ2-3 TRBV5-6 few TGTGCCAGCAGCTTTACCGGACTAGGAGACGTCGCAGATACGCAGTATTTT CASSFTGLGDVADTQYF
TRBD2 TRBJ2-1 TRBV18 NA TGTGCCAGCTCCCCCAACGAATTAGCGGGAAATGAGCAGTTCTTC CASSPNELAGNEQFF
NA TRBJ1-1 TRBV11-3 once TGTGCCAGCAAGATCGGGCGGGCGAACACTGAAGCTTTCTTT CASKIGRANTEAFF
NA TRBJ2-1 TRBV29-1 NA TGCAGCGTTGACTTAATCTTCAATGAGCAGTTCTTC CSVDLIFNEQFF
NA TRBJ2-7 TRBV6-6 once TGTGCCAGCAGTTTCCTCTCCGGACGCCACGAGCAGTACTTC CASSFLSGRHEQYF
NA TRBJ2-3 TRBV27 NA TGTGCCAGCAGTTTATGGAGCACAGATACGCAGTATTTT CASSLWSTDTQYF
NA TRBJ1-4 TRBV19 NA TGTGCCAGTACTTCTTCGGGACCAACTAATGAAAAACTGTTTTTT CASTSSGPTNEKLFF
TRBD2 TRBJ2-3 TRBV4-1 NA TGCGCCAGCAGCCAAGATCCGCCTAGCGGGAGTGCAGATACGCAGTATTTT CASSQDPPSGSADTQYF
NA TRBJ2-5 TRBV6-6 NA TGTGCCAGCAGTCCTACCGGGGGCGGGGAGACCCAGTACTTC CASSPTGGGETQYF
NA TRBJ1-5 TRBV6-1 few TGTGCCAGCAGTGATGCTCGGGGAGGCGATCAGCCCCAGCATTTT CASSDARGGDQPQHF
NA TRBJ2-3 TRBV6-1 NA TGTGCCAGCAGGAAGGAACCGGATACGCAGTATTTT CASRKEPDTQYF
NA TRBJ2-5 TRBV7-6 NA TGTGCCAGCAGCCCACCTGGAGAGACCCAGTACTTC CASSPPGETQYF
NA TRBJ1-1 TRBV7-8 NA TGTGCCAGCAGCTCGGGACTACAGAACACTGAAGCTTTCTTT CASSSGLQNTEAFF
NA TRBJ2-5 TRBV5-4 NA TGTGCCAGCAGCTTGGGCTTGGGGCGGCCCCAAGAGACCCAGTACTTC CASSLGLGRPQETQYF
TRBD1 TRBJ2-2 TRBV4-2 NA TGTGCCAGCAGCCAAGTTGGGACAGGACCCCACACCGGGGAGCTGTTTTTT CASSQVGTGPHTGELFF
NA TRBJ2-7 TRBV6-1 once TGTGCCAGCAGTGAAAGCCCAGGGCCCTACGAGCAGTACTTC CASSESPGPYEQYF
NA TRBJ2-3 TRBV5-6 NA TGTGCCAGCAGCTTGTCTCTCTGGGGAGCGAATACGCAGTATTTT CASSLSLWGANTQYF
NA TRBJ2-1 TRBV6-5 NA TGTGCCAGCAGTTATGGGGGGATTTTCGACTACAATGAGCAGTTCTTC CASSYGGIFDYNEQFF
TRBD1 TRBJ1-1 TRBV25-1 NA TGTGCCAGCAGTGCAAACAGGGGGCCAAGAAGCGCTGAAGCTTTCTTT CASSANRGPRSAEAFF
NA TRBJ1-4 TRBV14 NA TGTGCCAGCAGCCAAGACAGGGTCAACGAAAAACTGTTTTTT CASSQDRVNEKLFF
TRBD1 TRBJ1-2 TRBV19 NA TGTGCCAGTAGTATGCGGGACAGGGGGACCCATGGCTACACCTTC CASSMRDRGTHGYTF
NA TRBJ2-2 TRBV28 once TGTGCCAGCAGTTTATCGCCGCTTAACACCGGGGAGCTGTTTTTT CASSLSPLNTGELFF
TRBD1 TRBJ1-4 TRBV7-6 NA TGTGCCAGCAGCTTGGGACAGGTTAATGAAAAACTGTTTTTT CASSLGQVNEKLFF
NA TRBJ2-1 TRBV4-1 NA TGCGCCAGCAGCCCCGCCCCAATTCCTAGCGTGGCATACAATGAGCAGTTCTTC CASSPAPIPSVAYNEQFF
NA TRBJ2-3 TRBV6-1 NA TGTGCCAGCGGATTAAGACAAGGATGGGATACGCAGTATTTT CASGLRQGWDTQYF
TRBD2 TRBJ2-1 TRBV7-2 NA TGTGCCAGCAGCCCCCGGACTAGCGGGAGAAATGAGCAGTTCTTC CASSPRTSGRNEQFF
TRBD1 TRBJ1-1 TRBV7-9 few TGTGCCAGCAGCTGGGGGACAGGCGGGTGGGCTTTCTTT CASSWGTGGWAFF
NA TRBJ1-2 TRBV6-1 NA TGTGCCAGCACCCTGGACCTGAACTATGGCTACACCTTC CASTLDLNYGYTF
NA TRBJ2-3 TRBV5-1 NA TGCGCCAGCAGCTTAGAAGGGACACGCACAGATACGCAGTATTTT CASSLEGTRTDTQYF
NA TRBJ2-2 TRBV9 NA TGTGCCAGCAGCGTAGGCGGTAGCGTTAACACCGGGGAGCTGTTTTTT CASSVGGSVNTGELFF
TRBD2 TRBJ2-5 TRBV5-1 NA TGCGCCAGCAGCTTGGTTGCGGGAGAAGAGACCCAGTACTTC CASSLVAGEETQYF
TRBD2 TRBJ2-5 TRBV5-8 NA TGTGCCAGCAGCTCACTAGCGGGAGGGCGCTTAGAGACCCAGTACTTC CASSSLAGGRLETQYF
TRBD2 TRBJ2-5 TRBV6-6 NA TGTGCCAGCAGGAGGACTAGCGGACAAGAGACCCAGTACTTC CASRRTSGQETQYF
NA TRBJ1-2 TRBV28 NA TGTGCCAGCAGAGAGGGCCCGGGCCCTTTCGACGGCTACACCTTC CASREGPGPFDGYTF
NA TRBJ2-1 TRBV5-6 NA TGTGCCAGCAGCTTGTATTACAATGAGCAGTTCTTC CASSLYYNEQFF
NA TRBJ1-3 TRBV10-2 NA TGCGCCAGCAGTGAGGCAACAGGGTACGGAAACACCATATATTTT CASSEATGYGNTIYF